The clone carrying this T cell receptor (beta chain) was detected a few times. Its antigen is still unknown. This sample is part of a study of beta chain features in type 1 diabetes. The CDR3 has 14 amino acids. Germline lookup yields CDR1 SQVTM and CDR2 ANQGSEA. V lost 6 bases to trimming and J lost 6 bases; unmatched junction nucleotides: 8. Findings and caveats of the study: The study found moderately but significantly shorter TCRB CDR3s in all four CD4+ subsets of Type 1 diabetes patients.

Sequencing targeted expressed TCRB transcripts, as all isolated RNA had been reverse transcribed. Generated by immunoSEQ multiplex PCR, the TCRdb table keeps only in-frame clones and is missing some. The data hold 250,000 to 300,000 clones, with around 24% observed a single time. It was via CD45RO/CCR7/CD25/CD127/CD95/CD27 that CD4+ naive, central memory, regulatory and stem cell-like memory cells were sorted. This sequence originates from a woman between 25 and 40 years old with type 1 diabetes. What was sequenced was naive CD4+ T cells from blood. The rearrangement uses TRBV29-1 and TRBJ2-2; 9 nucleotides agree with TRBD1. The CDR3: CSVVDRGFAGELFF. The CDR3 DNA is TGCAGCGTGGTGGACAGGGGATTTGCCGGGGAGCTGTTTTTT.